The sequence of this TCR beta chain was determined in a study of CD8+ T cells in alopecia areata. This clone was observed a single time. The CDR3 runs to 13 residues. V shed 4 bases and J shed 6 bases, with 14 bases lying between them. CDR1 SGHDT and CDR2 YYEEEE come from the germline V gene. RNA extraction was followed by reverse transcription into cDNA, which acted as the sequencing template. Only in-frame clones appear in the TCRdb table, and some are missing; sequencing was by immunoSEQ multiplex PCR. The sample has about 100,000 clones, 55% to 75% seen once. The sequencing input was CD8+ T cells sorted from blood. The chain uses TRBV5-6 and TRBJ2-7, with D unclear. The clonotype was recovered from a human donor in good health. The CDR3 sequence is CASSPPYVGEQYF. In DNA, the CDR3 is TGTGCCAGCAGCCCGCCATATGTGGGCGAGCAGTACTTC.